Following are 8 T cell receptor beta chains from one sample sequenced in a study of metastatic and nonmetastatic thyroid tumors. Thyroid surgery had not been preceded by any treatment in any patient. TCRdb recomputed clones from the PCR reads via MiXCR. The sample has about 20,000 clones; 25% to 30% are singletons. Sequencing input: tumor tissue. The source of these receptors is a female donor with papillary thyroid cancer or a benign thyroid nodule (not recorded which). Some clones in this sample may be carry-over from other donors' samples.

V gene TRBV19 combines with J gene TRBJ2-1, with 8 positions matching TRBD2. Germline CDR1 LNHDA, CDR2 SQIVND (reference sequence). Trimming took 5 bases from V and 6 from J; bases not matched to a gene: 6. The CDR3 spans 14 residues. As DNA, the CDR3 is TGTGCCAGTAGTGTTGGACTAGCTACCAATGAGCAGTTCTTC. Its translation is CASSVGLATNEQFF.

The V and J genes are TRBV19 and TRBJ2-5, with D possibly TRBD1 on 6 matching bases. CDR1 and CDR2 (germline): LNHDA, SQIVND (reference sequence). Trimming shortened V by 9 bases and J by 5 bases, and 13 bases separated the two germline ends. This CDR3 has 12 amino acids. For the CDR3, the DNA is TGTGCCAGCGGGACACGCGCGGAGACCCAGTACTTC. This gives the protein CASGTRAETQYF.

In regard to this clone: The CDR3 end shows no conserved phenylalanine or tryptophan, and so a read error is likely. This chain links TRBV20-1 with TRBJ2-7; a possible D gene is TRBD1 (5 bases). Germline V CDR1 and CDR2: DFQATT, SNEGSKA (reference sequence). The V end lost 1 base, the J end lost 2 bases, and 6 bases lay between the germline ends. The CDR3 runs 12 residues. CDR3 in amino acids: CSARGTTYEQYL. In nucleotides, the CDR3 is TGCAGTGCTAGAGGGACAACCTACGAGCAGTACCTC.

The chain carries TRBV9 and TRBJ2-1; D is ambiguous. Trimming cost V 0 bases and J 8 bases, with 9 bases left between them. Per germline, CDR1 SGDLS and CDR2 YYNGEE. This CDR3 region has 13 residues. The CDR3 region is CASSVEVGDEQFF. As DNA, the CDR3 is TGTGCCAGCAGCGTAGAGGTTGGCGATGAGCAGTTCTTC.

The V and J genes are TRBV6-2 or TRBV6-3 and TRBJ2-1, with D maybe TRBD1 (5 bases). This CDR3 comprises 12 residues. V lost 8 bases to trimming and J lost 5 bases, with 10 bases between them. The germline V gene encodes CDR1 MNHEY and CDR2 SVGEGT. For the CDR3, the DNA is TGTGCCAGCGGGTGGGGCAACAATGAGCAGTTCTTC. Translating it yields CASGWGNNEQFF.

The rearrangement joins TRBV14 to TRBJ1-2, with D possibly matching TRBD1 (5 bases). CDR1 and CDR2 (germline): SGHDN, FVKESK. This CDR3 contains 16 residues. V lost 0 bases and J lost 1, with 12 bases in between. CDR3: CASSQDHGRGNYGYTF. CDR3 in DNA: TGTGCCAGCAGCCAAGATCACGGGAGGGGTAACTATGGCTACACCTTC. Together with reference TRBV14 and TRBJ1-2, the CDR3 gives the full variable domain: EAGVTQFPSHSVIEKGQTVTLRCDPISGHDNLYWYRRVMGKEIKFLLHFVKESKQDESGMPNNRFLAERTGGTYSTLKVQPAELEDSGVYFCASSQDHGRGNYGYTFGSGTRLTVV.

A remark on this clone: Its ends do not fully match the called genes, so a read error is possible. The chain links TRBV19 to TRBJ2-2; a possible D gene is TRBD2 (6 bases). Germline V gene lookup returns CDR1 LNHDA and CDR2 SQIVND (reference sequence). The length of the CDR3 is 14 residues. The chain's CDR3 is CASTPEAAPGGLFF. The CDR3 DNA is TGTGCCAGTACACCCGAGGCGGCCCCCGGGGGGCTGTTTTTT.

The rearrangement links TRBV19 to TRBJ1-3; D is possibly TRBD1 (6 bases). Germline V gives CDR1 LNHDA, CDR2 SQIVND (reference sequence). This CDR3 comprises 16 residues. V lost 3 bases and J 3 bases, leaving 15 bases between the germline ends. This chain's CDR3 is CASSMISGGRGNTIYF. CDR3 nucleotide sequence: TGTGCCAGTAGTATGATTTCGGGGGGCCGTGGAAACACCATATATTTT.